The rows below give T cell receptor beta chains drawn from one sample of a study of blood T cell repertoires in COVID-19. The protocol was immunoSEQ multiplex PCR, while the TCRdb copy is restricted to in-frame clones and leaves out a portion. The sample consists of some 330,000 clones, around four fifths of them appearing once. Input material: PBMCs or T cells enriched from blood (not recorded which). All receptors come from a woman aged 45-59 years who had recovered from COVID-19. The CDR3 runs from the conserved cysteine through the conserved F or W. A D gene is named only where the DNA matches it firmly. Expanded clones are given a class, and other clones once, few, many or no size at all.

d_call | j_call | clone_size | v_call | cdr3_length | cdr3_aa | cdr3_nt
TRBD1 | TRBJ2-5 | once | TRBV6-2/TRBV6-3 | 14 | CASSFGQGRETQYF | TGTGCCAGCAGTTTCGGACAGGGAAGAGAGACCCAGTACTTC
- | TRBJ2-1 | - | TRBV20-1 | 10 | CSAMGLGRFF | TGCAGTGCTATGGGACTTGGTCGGTTCTTC
- | TRBJ2-5 | - | TRBV5-1 | 13 | CASSLARRETQYF | TGCGCCAGCAGCTTGGCTCGTCGAGAGACCCAGTACTTC
TRBD1 | TRBJ2-2 | few | TRBV4-3 | 19 | CASSRYTGTGDLYTGELFF | TGCGCCAGCAGCCGTTACACCGGGACAGGGGATCTTTACACCGGGGAGCTGTTTTTT
- | TRBJ1-1 | - | TRBV28 | 14 | CASSSGGLNTEAFF | TGTGCCAGCAGCTCCGGCGGGTTGAACACTGAAGCTTTCTTT
- | TRBJ2-7 | - | TRBV19 | 14 | CASSISVLAIEQYF | TGTGCCAGTAGTATATCAGTCCTAGCCATCGAGCAGTACTTC
TRBD1 | TRBJ1-2 | few | TRBV14 | 15 | CASSQLDRGSQGYTF | TGTGCCAGCAGCCAACTGGACAGGGGGAGTCAAGGCTACACCTTC
- | TRBJ2-3 | - | TRBV12-3/TRBV12-4 | 11 | CASTVTDTQYF | TGTGCCAGCACCGTTACAGATACGCAGTATTTT
TRBD1 | TRBJ2-7 | - | TRBV6-6 | 15 | CARQNRDRENYEQYF | TGTGCCAGACAGAATCGGGACAGGGAAAACTACGAGCAGTACTTC
TRBD1 | TRBJ1-6 | - | TRBV27 | 16 | CASRGTGGSYNSPLHF | TGTGCCAGCAGAGGGACAGGGGGATCCTATAATTCACCCCTCCACTTT
TRBD1 | TRBJ1-2 | - | TRBV19 | 15 | CASSSRTGTGYGYTF | TGTGCCAGTAGTTCCCGGACAGGTACTGGCTATGGCTACACCTTC